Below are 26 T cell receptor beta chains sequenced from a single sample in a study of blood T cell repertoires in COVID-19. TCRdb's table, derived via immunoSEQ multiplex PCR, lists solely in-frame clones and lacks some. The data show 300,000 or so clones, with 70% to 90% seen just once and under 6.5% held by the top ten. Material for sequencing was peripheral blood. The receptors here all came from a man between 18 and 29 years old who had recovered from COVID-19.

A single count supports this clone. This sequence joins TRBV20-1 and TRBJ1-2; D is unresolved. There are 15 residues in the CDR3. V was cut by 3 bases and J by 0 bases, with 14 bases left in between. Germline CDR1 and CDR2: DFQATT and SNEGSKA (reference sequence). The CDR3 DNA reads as TGCAGTGCTAGTCCCGAGCCGGGATCTAACTATGGCTACACCTTC. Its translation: CSASPEPGSNYGYTF.

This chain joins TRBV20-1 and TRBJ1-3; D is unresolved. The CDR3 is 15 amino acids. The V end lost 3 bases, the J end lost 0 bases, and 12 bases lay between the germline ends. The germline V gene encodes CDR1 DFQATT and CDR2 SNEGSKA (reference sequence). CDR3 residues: CSASDGGSSGNTIYF. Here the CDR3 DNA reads TGCAGTGCTAGTGACGGAGGTTCCTCTGGAAACACCATATATTTT.

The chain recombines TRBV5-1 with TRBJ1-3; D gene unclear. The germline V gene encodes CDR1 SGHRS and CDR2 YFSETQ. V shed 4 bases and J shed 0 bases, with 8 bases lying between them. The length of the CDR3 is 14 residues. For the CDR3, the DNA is TGCGCCAGCAGCGAGGCGAGCTCTGGAAACACCATATATTTT. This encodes CASSEASSGNTIYF.

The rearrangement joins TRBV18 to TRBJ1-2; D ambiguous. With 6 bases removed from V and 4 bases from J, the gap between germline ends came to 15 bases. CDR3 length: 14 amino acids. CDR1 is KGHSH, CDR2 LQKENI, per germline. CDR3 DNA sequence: TGTGCCAGCTCCGAGAGCGCGGGTAGCTATGGCTACACCTTC. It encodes CASSESAGSYGYTF.

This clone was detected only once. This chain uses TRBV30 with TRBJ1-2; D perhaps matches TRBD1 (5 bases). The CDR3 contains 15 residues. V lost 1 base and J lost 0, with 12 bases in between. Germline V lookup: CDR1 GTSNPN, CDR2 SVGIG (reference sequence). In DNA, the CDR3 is TGTGCCTGGAGTGGGGGGGAAGGAGCTAACTATGGCTACACCTTC. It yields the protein CAWSGGEGANYGYTF.

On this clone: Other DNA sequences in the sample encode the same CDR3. CDR3 bases: TGTGCCAGCAGTTTTGGCGGGAGTTACGAGCAGTACTTC. Translating it yields CASSFGGSYEQYF. The chain uses TRBV12-3 or TRBV12-4 and TRBJ2-7; 7 bases align to TRBD2. This CDR3 comprises 13 residues. Unmatched junction bases numbered 3, after V lost 3 bases and J lost 4 bases.

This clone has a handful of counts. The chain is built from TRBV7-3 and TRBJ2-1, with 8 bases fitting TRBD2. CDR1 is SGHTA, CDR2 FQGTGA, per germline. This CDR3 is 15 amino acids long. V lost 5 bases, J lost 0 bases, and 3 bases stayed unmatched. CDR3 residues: CASSRGGSSYNEQFF. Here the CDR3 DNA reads TGTGCCAGCAGCCGCGGGGGGAGCTCCTACAATGAGCAGTTCTTC.

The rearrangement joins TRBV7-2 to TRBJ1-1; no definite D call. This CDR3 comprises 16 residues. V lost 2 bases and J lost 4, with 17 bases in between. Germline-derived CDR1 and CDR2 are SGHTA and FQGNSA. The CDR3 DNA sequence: TGTGCCAGCAGCTTATTCGGTAAGCACTCGGGCACTGAAGCTTTCTTT. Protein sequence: CASSLFGKHSGTEAFF.

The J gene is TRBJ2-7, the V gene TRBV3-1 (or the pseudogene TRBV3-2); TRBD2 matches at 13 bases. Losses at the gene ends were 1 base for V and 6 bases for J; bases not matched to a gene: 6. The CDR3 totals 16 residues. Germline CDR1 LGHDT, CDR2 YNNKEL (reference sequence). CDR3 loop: CASSQGLAGGLGEQYF. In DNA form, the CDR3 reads TGTGCCAGCAGCCAAGGACTAGCGGGGGGCCTCGGCGAGCAGTACTTC.

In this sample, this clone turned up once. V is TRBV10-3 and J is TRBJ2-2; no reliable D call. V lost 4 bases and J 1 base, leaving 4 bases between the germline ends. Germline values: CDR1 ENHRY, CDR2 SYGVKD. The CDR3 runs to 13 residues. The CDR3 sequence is CAISAENTGELFF. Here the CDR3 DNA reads TGTGCCATCAGTGCAGAGAACACCGGGGAGCTGTTTTTT.

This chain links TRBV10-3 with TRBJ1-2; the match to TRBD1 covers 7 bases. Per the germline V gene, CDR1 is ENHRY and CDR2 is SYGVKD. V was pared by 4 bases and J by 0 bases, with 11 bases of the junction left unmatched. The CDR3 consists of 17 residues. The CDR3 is CAISAIQGGPSNYGYTF. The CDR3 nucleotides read TGTGCCATCAGTGCGATCCAGGGGGGACCCTCTAACTATGGCTACACCTTC.

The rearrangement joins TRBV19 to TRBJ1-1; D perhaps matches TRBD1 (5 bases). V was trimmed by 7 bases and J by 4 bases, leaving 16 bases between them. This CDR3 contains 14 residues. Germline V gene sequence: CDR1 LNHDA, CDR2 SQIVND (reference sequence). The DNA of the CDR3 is TGTGCCAGTATTAACTGGGGAGGGGTCACTGAAGCTTTCTTT. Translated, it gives CASINWGGVTEAFF.

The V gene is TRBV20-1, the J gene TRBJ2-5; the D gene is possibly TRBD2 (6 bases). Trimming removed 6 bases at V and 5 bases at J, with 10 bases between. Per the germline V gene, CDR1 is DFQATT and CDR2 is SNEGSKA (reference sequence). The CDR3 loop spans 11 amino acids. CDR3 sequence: CSAGLLETQYF. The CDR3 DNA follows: TGCAGTGCAGGACTATTGGAGACCCAGTACTTC.

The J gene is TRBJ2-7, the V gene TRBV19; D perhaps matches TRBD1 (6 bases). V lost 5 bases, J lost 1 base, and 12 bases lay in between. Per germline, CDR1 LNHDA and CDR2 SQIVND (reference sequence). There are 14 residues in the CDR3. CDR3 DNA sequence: TGTGCCAGTAGTTTACAGGGTAGGTCCTACGAGCAGTACTTC. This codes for CASSLQGRSYEQYF.

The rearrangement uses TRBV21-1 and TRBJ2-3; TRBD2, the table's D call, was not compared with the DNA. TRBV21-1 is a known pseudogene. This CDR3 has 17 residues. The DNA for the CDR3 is TGTGCCAGCAGCACGGGACTAGCGGGCATAGGGCCCAATACGCAGTATTTT. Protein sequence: CASSTGLAGIGPNTQYF.

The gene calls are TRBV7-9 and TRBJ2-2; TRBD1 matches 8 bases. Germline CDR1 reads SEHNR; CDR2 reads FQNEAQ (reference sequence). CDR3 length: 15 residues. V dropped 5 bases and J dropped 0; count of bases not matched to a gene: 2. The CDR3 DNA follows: TGTGCCAGCAGCGCGACAGGGGCGAACACCGGGGAGCTGTTTTTT. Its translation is CASSATGANTGELFF.

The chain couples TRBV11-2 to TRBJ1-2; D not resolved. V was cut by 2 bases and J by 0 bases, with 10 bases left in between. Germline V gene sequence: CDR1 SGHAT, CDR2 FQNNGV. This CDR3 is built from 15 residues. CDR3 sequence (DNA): TGTGCCAGCAGCTTATTCCCACAAGCTAACTATGGCTACACCTTC. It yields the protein CASSLFPQANYGYTF.

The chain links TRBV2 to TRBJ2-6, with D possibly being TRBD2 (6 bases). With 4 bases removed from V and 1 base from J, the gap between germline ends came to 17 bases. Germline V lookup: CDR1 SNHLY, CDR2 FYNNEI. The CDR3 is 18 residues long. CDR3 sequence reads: CASSADGGGGSGANVLTF. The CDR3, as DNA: TGTGCCAGCAGTGCGGATGGGGGAGGAGGATCTGGGGCCAACGTCCTGACTTTC.

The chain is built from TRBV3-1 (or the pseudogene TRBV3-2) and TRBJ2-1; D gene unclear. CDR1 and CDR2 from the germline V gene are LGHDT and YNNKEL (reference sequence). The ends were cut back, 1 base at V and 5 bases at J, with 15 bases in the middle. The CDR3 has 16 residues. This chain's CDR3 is CASSQAGKVTNNEQFF. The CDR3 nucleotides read TGTGCCAGCAGCCAAGCCGGAAAAGTAACTAACAATGAGCAGTTCTTC.

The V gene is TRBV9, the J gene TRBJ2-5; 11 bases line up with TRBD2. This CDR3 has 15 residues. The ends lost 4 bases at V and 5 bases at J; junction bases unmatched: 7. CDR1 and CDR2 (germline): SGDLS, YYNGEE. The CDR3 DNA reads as TGTGCCAGCAGCATGGGACTAGCGGAATGGGAGACCCAGTACTTC. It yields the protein CASSMGLAEWETQYF.

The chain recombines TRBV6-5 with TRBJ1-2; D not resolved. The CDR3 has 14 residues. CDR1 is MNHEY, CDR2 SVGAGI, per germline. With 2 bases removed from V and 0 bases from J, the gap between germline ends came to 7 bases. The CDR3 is CASSYESPNYGYTF. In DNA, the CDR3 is TGTGCCAGCAGTTACGAAAGCCCTAACTATGGCTACACCTTC.

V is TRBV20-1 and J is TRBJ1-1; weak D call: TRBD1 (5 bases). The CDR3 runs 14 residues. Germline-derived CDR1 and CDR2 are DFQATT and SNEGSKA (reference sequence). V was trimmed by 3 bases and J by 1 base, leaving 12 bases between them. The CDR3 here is CSASPQGTNTEAFF. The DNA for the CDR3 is TGCAGTGCTAGTCCGCAGGGCACGAACACTGAAGCTTTCTTT.

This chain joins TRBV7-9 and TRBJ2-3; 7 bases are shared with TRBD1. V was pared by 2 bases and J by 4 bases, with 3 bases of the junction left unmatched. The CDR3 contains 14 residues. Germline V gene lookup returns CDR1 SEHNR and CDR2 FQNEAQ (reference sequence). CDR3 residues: CASSLRQGADTQYF. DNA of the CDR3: TGTGCCAGCAGCTTAAGACAGGGCGCAGATACGCAGTATTTT.

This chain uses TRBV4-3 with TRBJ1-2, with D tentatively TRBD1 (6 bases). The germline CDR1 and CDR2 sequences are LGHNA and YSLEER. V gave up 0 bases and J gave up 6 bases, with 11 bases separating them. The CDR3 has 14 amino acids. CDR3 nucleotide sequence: TGCGCCAGCAGCCAAGAGACAGGAGCTGATGGCTACACCTTC. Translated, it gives CASSQETGADGYTF.

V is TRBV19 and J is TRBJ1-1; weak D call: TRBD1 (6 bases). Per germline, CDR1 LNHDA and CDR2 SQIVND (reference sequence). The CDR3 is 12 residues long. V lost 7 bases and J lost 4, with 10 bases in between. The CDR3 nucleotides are TGTGCCAGTAATAGGGGGACCACTGAAGCTTTCTTT. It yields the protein CASNRGTTEAFF.

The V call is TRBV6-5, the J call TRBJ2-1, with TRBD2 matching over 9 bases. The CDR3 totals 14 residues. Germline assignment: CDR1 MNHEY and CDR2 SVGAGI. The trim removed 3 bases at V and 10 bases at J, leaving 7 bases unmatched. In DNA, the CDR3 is TGTGCCAGCAGTTATACCGGGACTAGCAGCGAGCAGTTCTTC. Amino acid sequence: CASSYTGTSSEQFF.